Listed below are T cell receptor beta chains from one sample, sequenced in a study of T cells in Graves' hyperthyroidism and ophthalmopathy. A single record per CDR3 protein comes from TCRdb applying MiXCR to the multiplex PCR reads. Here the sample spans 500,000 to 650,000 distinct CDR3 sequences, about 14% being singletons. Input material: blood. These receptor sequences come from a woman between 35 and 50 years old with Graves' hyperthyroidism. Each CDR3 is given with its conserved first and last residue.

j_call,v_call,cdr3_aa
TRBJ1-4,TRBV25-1,CASSEYLGKLFF
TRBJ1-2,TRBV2,CASSEMTTLDGYTF
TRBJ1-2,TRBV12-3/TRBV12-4,CASSTGTTNYGYTF
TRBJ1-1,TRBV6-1,CASSQTVMNTEAFF
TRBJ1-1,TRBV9,CASSAVIGTGLKAFF
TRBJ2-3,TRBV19,CASSIPGLSTDTQYF
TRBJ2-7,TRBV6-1,CASSEMGGRSYEQYF
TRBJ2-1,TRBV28,CASRGLAGKGDEQFF
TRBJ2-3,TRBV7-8,CASSQGQLSTDTQYF
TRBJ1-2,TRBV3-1,CASSPLDHYLGYTF
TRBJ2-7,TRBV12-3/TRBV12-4,CASSLNRNYEQYF
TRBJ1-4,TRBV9,CASSVGARGTEDEKLFF
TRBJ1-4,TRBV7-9,CASSLLDSNNEKLFF
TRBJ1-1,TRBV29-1,CSVDQTEAFF
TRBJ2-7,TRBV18,CASSPVSGQVAYEQYF
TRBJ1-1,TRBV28,CASSLLTGYFGEAFF
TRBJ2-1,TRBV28,CASRYLAGVYNEQFF
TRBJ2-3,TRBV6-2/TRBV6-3,CASSLAGLATSDTQYF
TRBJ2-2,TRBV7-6,CASSFSANTGELFF
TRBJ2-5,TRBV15,CATSREWAQETQYF
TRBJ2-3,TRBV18,CASSSSRTDTQYF
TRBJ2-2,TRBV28,CASRHTRYPNTGELFF
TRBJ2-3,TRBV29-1,CSVVSRSSTDTQYF
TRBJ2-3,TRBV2,CASSESTGGTQYF
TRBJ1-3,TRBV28,CASRLTSFSGNTIYF
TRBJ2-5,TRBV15,CATSREAKKTQYF
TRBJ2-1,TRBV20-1,CSARKGTSGSDNEQFF
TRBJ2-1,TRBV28,CASSLSTGYYNEQFF
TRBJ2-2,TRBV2,CASSQVGGTGELFF
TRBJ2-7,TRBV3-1,CASSAVFDYEQYF
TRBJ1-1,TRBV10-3,CAISENQKNTEAFF
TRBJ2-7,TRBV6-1,CASSNPSRWDSYEQYF